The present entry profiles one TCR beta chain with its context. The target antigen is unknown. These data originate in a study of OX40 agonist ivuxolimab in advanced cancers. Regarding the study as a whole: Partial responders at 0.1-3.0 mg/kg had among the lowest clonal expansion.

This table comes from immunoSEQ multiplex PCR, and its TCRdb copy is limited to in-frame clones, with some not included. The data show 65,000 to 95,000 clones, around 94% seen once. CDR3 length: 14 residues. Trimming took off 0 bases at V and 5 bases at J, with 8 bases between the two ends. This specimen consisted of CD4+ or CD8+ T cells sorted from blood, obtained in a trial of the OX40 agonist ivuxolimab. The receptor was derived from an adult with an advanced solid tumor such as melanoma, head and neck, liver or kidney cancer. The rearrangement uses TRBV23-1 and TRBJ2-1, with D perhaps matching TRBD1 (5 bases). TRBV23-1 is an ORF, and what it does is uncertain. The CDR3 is CASSQSDRNNEQFF. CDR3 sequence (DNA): TGCGCCAGCAGTCAATCTGACAGAAACAATGAGCAGTTCTTC.